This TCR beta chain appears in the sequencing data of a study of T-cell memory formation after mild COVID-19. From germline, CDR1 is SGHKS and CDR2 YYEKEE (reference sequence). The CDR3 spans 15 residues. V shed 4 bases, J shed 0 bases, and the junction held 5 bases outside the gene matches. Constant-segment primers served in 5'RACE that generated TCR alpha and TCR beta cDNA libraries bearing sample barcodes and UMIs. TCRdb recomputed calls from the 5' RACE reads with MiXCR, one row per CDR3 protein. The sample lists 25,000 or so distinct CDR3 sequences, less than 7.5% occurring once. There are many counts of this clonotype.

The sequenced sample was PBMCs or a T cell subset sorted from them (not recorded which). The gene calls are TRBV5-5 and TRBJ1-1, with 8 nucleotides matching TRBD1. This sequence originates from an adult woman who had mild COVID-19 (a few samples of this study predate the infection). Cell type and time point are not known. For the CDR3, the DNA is TGTGCCAGCAGCCCCCAGGGGGCCCTGAACACTGAAGCTTTCTTT. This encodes CASSPQGALNTEAFF.